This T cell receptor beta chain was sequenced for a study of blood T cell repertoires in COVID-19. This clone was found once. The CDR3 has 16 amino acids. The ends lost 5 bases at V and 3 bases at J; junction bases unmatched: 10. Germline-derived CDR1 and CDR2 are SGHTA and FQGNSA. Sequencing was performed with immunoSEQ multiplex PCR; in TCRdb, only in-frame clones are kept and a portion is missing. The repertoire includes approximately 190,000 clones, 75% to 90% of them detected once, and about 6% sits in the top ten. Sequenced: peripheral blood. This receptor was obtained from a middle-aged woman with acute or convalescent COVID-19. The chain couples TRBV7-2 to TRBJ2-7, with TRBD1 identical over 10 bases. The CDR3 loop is CASSRTPGTGVYEQYF. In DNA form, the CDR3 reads TGTGCCAGCAGCCGGACCCCCGGGACAGGGGTCTACGAGCAGTACTTC.